The present TCR beta chain was sequenced within a study of cytomegalovirus exposure and HLA in healthy donors. In germline, CDR1 is MNHNS, CDR2 SASEGT. CDR3 length: 15 residues. The V end lost 1 base, the J end lost 3 bases, and 10 bases lay between the germline ends. Measured with immunoSEQ multiplex PCR; TCRdb has only the in-frame clones, and not every one. In the table there are about 43,000 clones, approximately 90% of which are singletons. Sequenced material: PBMCs. The TCR comes from a man aged 18 to 29 in good health and CMV-seronegative. This chain joins TRBV6-1 and TRBJ1-5; D gene ambiguous. The CDR3 spells CASSEGIQPNQPQHF. For the CDR3, the DNA is TGTGCCAGCAGTGAAGGGATACAGCCCAATCAGCCCCAGCATTTT.